A selection of T cell receptor beta chains follows, all from one sample in a study of T-cell reconstitution after alpha-beta-depleted transplantation in children. TCRdb reanalysed the PCR reads using MiXCR and keeps one entry per CDR3 protein. Of 250,000 to 300,000 distinct CDR3 sequences detected, 11% appear once; the ten largest clones hold around a quarter. This sample comprised peripheral blood, obtained 180 days after TCRalphabeta/CD19-depleted stem cell transplant. The receptors here all came from a male patient aged 2 to 9 who had a stem cell transplant for chronic granulomatous disease, so the T cells may come from the graft donor. The CDR3 runs from the conserved cysteine through the conserved F or W. Fields, in order: clone size, V gene, D gene, J gene, CDR3 DNA, CDR3 protein. A D gene is named only where the DNA matches it firmly. The size of a clone is reported for some rows only, either as once, few or many, or as a class for expanded clones.

abundance: many
v_gene: TRBV12-3/TRBV12-4
d_gene: .
j_gene: TRBJ1-5
CDR3nt: TGTGCCAGCACCCTAGCCCAGGGAAAGGGCAATCAGCCCCAGCATTTT
CDR3aa: CASTLAQGKGNQPQHF

abundance: .
v_gene: TRBV27
d_gene: TRBD1
j_gene: TRBJ2-7
CDR3nt: TGTGCCAGCGGGACAGGGCCCACCTACGAGCAGTACTTC
CDR3aa: CASGTGPTYEQYF

abundance: many
v_gene: TRBV3-1
d_gene: TRBD2
j_gene: TRBJ2-3
CDR3nt: TGTGCCAGCAGCCAAGCTTTTCGGGGGGGCGGGACAGATACGCAGTATTTT
CDR3aa: CASSQAFRGGGTDTQYF

abundance: many
v_gene: TRBV7-6
d_gene: .
j_gene: TRBJ1-6
CDR3nt: TGTGCCAGCAGCCCCGGGACGACTAGGAATTCACCCCTCCACTTT
CDR3aa: CASSPGTTRNSPLHF

abundance: .
v_gene: TRBV19
d_gene: .
j_gene: TRBJ2-1
CDR3nt: TGTGCCAGTAGTGTCGGACAGGCCGCGGGAAATGAGCAGTTCTTC
CDR3aa: CASSVGQAAGNEQFF

abundance: many
v_gene: TRBV7-8
d_gene: TRBD2
j_gene: TRBJ2-1
CDR3nt: TGTGCCAGCAGCTTTACTAGCGGGGAAGGGAATGAGCAGTTCTTC
CDR3aa: CASSFTSGEGNEQFF

abundance: many
v_gene: TRBV28
d_gene: .
j_gene: TRBJ1-2
CDR3nt: TGTGCCAGCAGGGGCGACGGGACTGGCATCTATGGCTACACCTTC
CDR3aa: CASRGDGTGIYGYTF

abundance: many
v_gene: TRBV6-2/TRBV6-3
d_gene: TRBD2
j_gene: TRBJ2-3
CDR3nt: TGTGCCAGTCTTATGTTGGGACTAACCTTAAATACGCAGTATTTT
CDR3aa: CASLMLGLTLNTQYF

abundance: many
v_gene: TRBV9
d_gene: TRBD1
j_gene: TRBJ2-2
CDR3nt: TGTGCCAGCAGCGTAAACCAAGAAGGGACAGGCAACACCGGGGAGCTGTTTTTT
CDR3aa: CASSVNQEGTGNTGELFF

abundance: many
v_gene: TRBV18
d_gene: .
j_gene: TRBJ2-1
CDR3nt: TGTGCCAGCTCACCACTAGCGGTCCCCCATGGGTACAATGAGCAGTTCTTC
CDR3aa: CASSPLAVPHGYNEQFF

abundance: many
v_gene: TRBV6-1
d_gene: TRBD2
j_gene: TRBJ2-7
CDR3nt: TGTGCCAGCAGTAAAACTAGCGACTCCTACGAGCAGTACTTC
CDR3aa: CASSKTSDSYEQYF

abundance: many
v_gene: TRBV29-1
d_gene: TRBD2
j_gene: TRBJ2-7
CDR3nt: TGCAGCGTTGGGCGGACTAGTTCATGGGACGAGCAGTACTTC
CDR3aa: CSVGRTSSWDEQYF

abundance: .
v_gene: TRBV5-1
d_gene: TRBD1
j_gene: TRBJ1-4
CDR3nt: TGCGCCAGCAGCTTGGGGACAGGGTTTAATGAAAAACTGTTTTTT
CDR3aa: CASSLGTGFNEKLFF

abundance: many
v_gene: TRBV29-1
d_gene: TRBD2
j_gene: TRBJ2-1
CDR3nt: TGCAGCGTTGGGAATCTTTTAGCGGGTCCCAATGAGCAGTTCTTC
CDR3aa: CSVGNLLAGPNEQFF

abundance: many
v_gene: TRBV20-1
d_gene: TRBD2
j_gene: TRBJ2-5
CDR3nt: TGCAGTGCTAGGCGACTAGCGGGGGGACAAGAGACCCAGTACTTC
CDR3aa: CSARRLAGGQETQYF

abundance: many
v_gene: TRBV20-1
d_gene: TRBD1
j_gene: TRBJ1-4
CDR3nt: TGCAGTGCTACACCGGGACAGATTAATGAAAAACTGTTTTTT
CDR3aa: CSATPGQINEKLFF